This T cell receptor (beta chain) derives from a study of cytomegalovirus exposure and HLA in healthy donors. Overall study results and limits: Donors were assumed by presence/absence analyses to have roughly uniform sequencing depth.

Both 60 Vbeta primers and 13 Jbeta primers went into the PCR. Produced via immunoSEQ multiplex PCR; TCRdb's table is partial and in-frame only. The sample carries about 180,000 clones, 77% recorded once. There are 17 residues in the CDR3. CDR1 is LGHNA and CDR2 is YSLEER in the germline V gene. Germline trimming cut 0 bases from V and 3 bases from J; bases unmatched to any gene: 8. As to this clone: Antigen unknown.

The TCR comes from a woman in her 30s in good health and CMV-seropositive. The chain uses TRBV4-3 and TRBJ2-3; 8 bases align to TRBD2. The sample was PBMCs. The CDR3 DNA reads TGCGCCAGCAGCCAAGATGGTCCGGGCGGGAGGACAGATACGCAGTATTTT. Its protein product is CASSQDGPGGRTDTQYF.